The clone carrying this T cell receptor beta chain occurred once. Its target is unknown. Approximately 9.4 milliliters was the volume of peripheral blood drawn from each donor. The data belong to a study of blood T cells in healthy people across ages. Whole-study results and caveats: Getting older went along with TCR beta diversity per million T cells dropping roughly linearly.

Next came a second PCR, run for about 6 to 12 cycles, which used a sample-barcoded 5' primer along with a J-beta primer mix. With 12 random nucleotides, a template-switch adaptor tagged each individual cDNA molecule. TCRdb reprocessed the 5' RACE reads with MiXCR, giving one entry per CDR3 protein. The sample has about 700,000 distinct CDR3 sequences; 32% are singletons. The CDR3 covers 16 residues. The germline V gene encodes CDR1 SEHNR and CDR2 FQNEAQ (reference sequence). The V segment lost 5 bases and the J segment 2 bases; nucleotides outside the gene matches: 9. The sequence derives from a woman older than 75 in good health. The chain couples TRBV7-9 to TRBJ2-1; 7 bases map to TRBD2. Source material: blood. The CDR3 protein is CASSDPRDYPYNEQFF. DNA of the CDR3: TGTGCCAGCAGCGATCCACGGGACTATCCCTACAATGAGCAGTTCTTC.